These 2 T cell receptor beta chains share one sample of origin, sequenced in a study of blood T cells in healthy people across ages. A sample-barcoded 5' primer and a J-beta primer mix were used in a second PCR of roughly 6 to 12 cycles. TCRdb itself ran the 5' RACE reads through MiXCR, one entry per CDR3 protein. Of roughly 900,000 distinct CDR3 sequences in the sample, roughly 50% are singletons; the top ten hold around 15%. What was sequenced was blood. Receptor source: a young man in good health.

This clonotype occurred many times. CDR3 protein: CASSPPGQGADTQYF. The CDR3 DNA reads as TGTGCCAGCAGTCCTCCGGGACAGGGGGCAGATACGCAGTATTTT. The chain recombines TRBV12-3 or TRBV12-4 with TRBJ2-3; 11 nucleotides align to TRBD1. The V gene end was trimmed by 5 bases and the J gene end by 4 bases; junction bases not matched to a gene: 5. The CDR3 is 15 amino acids.

The V call is TRBV10-3, the J call TRBJ2-7; D unresolved. The CDR3 length is 15 residues. V shed 0 bases and J shed 0 bases, with 9 bases lying between them. The germline CDR1 and CDR2 sequences are ENHRY and SYGVKD. The CDR3 DNA follows: TGTGCCATCAGTGAGTCCCCAGTCAGCTCCTACGAGCAGTACTTC. Translating gives CAISESPVSSYEQYF.